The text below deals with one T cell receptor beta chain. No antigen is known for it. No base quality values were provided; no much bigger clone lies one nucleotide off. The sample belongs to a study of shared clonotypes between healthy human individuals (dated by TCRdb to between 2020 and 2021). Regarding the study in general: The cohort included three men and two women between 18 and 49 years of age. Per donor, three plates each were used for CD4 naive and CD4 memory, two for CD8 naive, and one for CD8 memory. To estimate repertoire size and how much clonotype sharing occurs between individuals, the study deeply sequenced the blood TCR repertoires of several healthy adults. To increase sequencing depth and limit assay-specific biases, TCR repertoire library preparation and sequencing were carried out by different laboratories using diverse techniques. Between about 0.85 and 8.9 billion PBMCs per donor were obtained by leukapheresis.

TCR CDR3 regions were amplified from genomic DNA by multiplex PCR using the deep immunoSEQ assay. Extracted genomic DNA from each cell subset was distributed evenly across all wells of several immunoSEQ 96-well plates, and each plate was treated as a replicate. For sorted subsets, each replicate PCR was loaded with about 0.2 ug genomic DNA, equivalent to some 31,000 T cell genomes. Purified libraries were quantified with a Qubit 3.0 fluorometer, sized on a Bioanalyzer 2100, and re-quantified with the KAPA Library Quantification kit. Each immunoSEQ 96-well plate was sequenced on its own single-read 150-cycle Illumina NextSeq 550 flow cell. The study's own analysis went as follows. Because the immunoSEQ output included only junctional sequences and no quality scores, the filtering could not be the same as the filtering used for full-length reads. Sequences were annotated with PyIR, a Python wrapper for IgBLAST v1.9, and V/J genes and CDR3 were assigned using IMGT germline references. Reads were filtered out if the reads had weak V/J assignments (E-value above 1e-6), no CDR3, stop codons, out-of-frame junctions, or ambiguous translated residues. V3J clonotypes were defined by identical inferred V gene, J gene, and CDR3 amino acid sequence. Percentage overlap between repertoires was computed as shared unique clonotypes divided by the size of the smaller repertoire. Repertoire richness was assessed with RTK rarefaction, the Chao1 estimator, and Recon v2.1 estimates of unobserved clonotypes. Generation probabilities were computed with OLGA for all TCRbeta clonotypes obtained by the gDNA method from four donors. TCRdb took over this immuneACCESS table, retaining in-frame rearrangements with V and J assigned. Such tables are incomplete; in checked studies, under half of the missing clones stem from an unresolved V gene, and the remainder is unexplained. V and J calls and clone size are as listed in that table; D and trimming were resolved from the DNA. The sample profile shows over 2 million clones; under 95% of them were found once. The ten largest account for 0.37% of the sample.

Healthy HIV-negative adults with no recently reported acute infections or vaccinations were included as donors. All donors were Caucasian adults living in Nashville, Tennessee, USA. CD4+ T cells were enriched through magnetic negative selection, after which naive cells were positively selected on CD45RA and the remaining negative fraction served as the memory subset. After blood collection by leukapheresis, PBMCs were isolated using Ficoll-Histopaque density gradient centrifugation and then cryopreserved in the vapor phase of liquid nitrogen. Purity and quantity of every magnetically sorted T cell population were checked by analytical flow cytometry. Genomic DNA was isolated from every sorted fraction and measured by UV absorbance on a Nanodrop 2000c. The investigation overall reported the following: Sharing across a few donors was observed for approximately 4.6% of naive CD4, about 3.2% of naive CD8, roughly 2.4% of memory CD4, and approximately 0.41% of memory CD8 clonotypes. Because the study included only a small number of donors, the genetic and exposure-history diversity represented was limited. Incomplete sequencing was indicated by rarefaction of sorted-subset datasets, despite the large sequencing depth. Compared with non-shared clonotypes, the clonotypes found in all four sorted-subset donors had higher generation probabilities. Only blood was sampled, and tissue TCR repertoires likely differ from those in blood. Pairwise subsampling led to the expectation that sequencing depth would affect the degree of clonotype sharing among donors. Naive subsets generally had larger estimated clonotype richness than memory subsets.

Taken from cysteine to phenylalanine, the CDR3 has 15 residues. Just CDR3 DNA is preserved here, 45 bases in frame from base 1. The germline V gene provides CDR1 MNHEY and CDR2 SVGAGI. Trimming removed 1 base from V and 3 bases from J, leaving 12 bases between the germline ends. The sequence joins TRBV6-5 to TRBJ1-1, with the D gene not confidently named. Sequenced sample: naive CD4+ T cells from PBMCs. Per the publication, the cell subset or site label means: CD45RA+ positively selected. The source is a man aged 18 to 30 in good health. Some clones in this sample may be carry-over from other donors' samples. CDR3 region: CASSYLTHPDTEAFF. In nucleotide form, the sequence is TGTGCCAGCAGTTACTTAACACATCCCGACACTGAAGCTTTCTTT.